This T cell receptor (beta chain) was identified during a study of cytomegalovirus exposure and HLA in healthy donors. Study-level points and caveats: Reports showed the classifier diagnosing cytomegalovirus status with high specificity and sensitivity. Cytomegalovirus association was listed for about 170 TCR beta chains.

A word on this clone: The antigen is not known.

These donors were members of the roughly 120-subject validation cohort, a group separate from the approximately 680-subject first cohort. The ends lost 6 bases at V and 5 bases at J; junction bases unmatched: 7. Germline CDR1 and CDR2: MDHEN and SYDVKM. The CDR3 has 15 amino acids. Assay: immunoSEQ multiplex PCR; the TCRdb copy retains only in-frame clones and omits some. The sample lists more than 300,000 clones, roughly 85% seen once, with about 0.8% in the top ten. The sequencing input was PBMCs. This clonotype was obtained from a woman aged 18-35 years in good health and CMV-seronegative. The chain has TRBV28 and TRBJ1-4; TRBD1 agrees at 9 bases. Here the CDR3 DNA reads TGTGCCAGCAGCTTAACCGGGACAGGGAATGAAAAACTGTTTTTT. Its protein product is CASSLTGTGNEKLFF. The whole variable domain, filled in from reference TRBV28 and TRBJ1-4, reads DVKVTQSSRYLVKRTGEKVFLECVQDMDHENMFWYRQDPGLGLRLIYFSYDVKMKEKGDIPEGYSVSREKKERFSLILESASTNQTSMYLCASSLTGTGNEKLFFGSGTQLSVL.